These 31 T cell receptor beta chains share one sample of origin, sequenced in a study of graft-versus-host responses after intestinal transplantation. Sequencing used immunoSEQ multiplex PCR; TCRdb keeps in-frame clones, though not all of them. The data hold about 82,000 clones, with 91% observed a single time. Their antigens remain unidentified. The sequencing here drew on unstimulated CD4+ T cells sorted from spleen or lymph node cells, taken before intestinal transplant. Receptors were obtained from a human donor who received an intestinal transplant.

Comments on this clone: The same CDR3 is also encoded by other DNA sequences in this sample. V and J are TRBV30 and TRBJ1-3, with D possibly being TRBD1 (5 bases). Trimming took off 2 bases at V and 3 bases at J, with 11 bases between the two ends. Germline V gene data show CDR1 as GTSNPN and CDR2 as SVGIG (reference sequence). CDR3 length: 14 amino acids. As DNA, the CDR3 is TGTGCCTGGAGTACAGGACGCTTTGGAAACACCATATATTTT. It specifies CAWSTGRFGNTIYF.

The chain combines TRBV5-6 with TRBJ2-5, with a tentative D call TRBD2 (6 bases). The CDR3 runs 14 residues. The germline V and J ends were trimmed by 3 bases and 2 bases, with 11 bases remaining between them. Germline-derived CDR1 and CDR2 are SGHDT and YYEEEE. This chain's CDR3 is CASSWGLSQETQYF. The CDR3 DNA reads TGTGCCAGCAGCTGGGGACTTTCTCAAGAGACCCAGTACTTC. The full variable domain, with the rest looked up from reference TRBV5-6 and TRBJ2-5, is DAGVTQSPTHLIKTRGQQVTLRCSPKSGHDTVSWYQQALGQGPQFIFQYYEEEERQRGNFPDRFSGHQFPNYSSELNVNALLLGDSALYLCASSWGLSQETQYFGPGTRLLVL.

This chain uses TRBV6-5 with TRBJ2-5; D is perhaps TRBD2 (5 bases). In germline, CDR1 is MNHEY, CDR2 SVGAGI. V gave up 6 bases and J gave up 5 bases, with 13 bases separating them. The CDR3 is made up of 13 amino acids. CDR3 sequence: CASSPPGVETQYF. Here the CDR3 DNA reads TGTGCCAGCAGCCCGCCCGGGGTCGAGACCCAGTACTTC.

The chain carries TRBV4-3 and TRBJ2-3; maybe TRBD2 (7 bases). V was pared by 0 bases and J by 2 bases, with 9 bases between. The CDR3 is 15 amino acids. Looked up from germline, CDR1 is LGHNA and CDR2 is YSLEER. In DNA form, the CDR3 reads TGCGCCAGCAGCCAAGAACGGGGGGCCACAGATACGCAGTATTTT. Amino acid sequence: CASSQERGATDTQYF.

The V and J genes are TRBV5-1 and TRBJ2-1; 7 nucleotides match TRBD1. The CDR3 runs 15 residues. CDR1 and CDR2 (germline): SGHRS, YFSETQ. After removal of 0 bases from V and 7 bases from J, the junction contained 7 bases not matched to a gene. CDR3 sequence: CASSLDSGGGNEQFF. CDR3 in DNA: TGCGCCAGCAGCTTGGACTCAGGGGGTGGGAATGAGCAGTTCTTC.

The chain is built from TRBV18 and TRBJ1-2, with TRBD1 matching 8 bases. With V trimmed by 2 bases and J by 4 bases, 18 bases remained unmatched. This CDR3 spans 19 amino acids. In germline, CDR1 is KGHSH, CDR2 LQKENI. The CDR3 loop is CASSPSSIPTGEPGYGYTF. CDR3 nucleotide sequence: TGTGCCAGCTCACCAAGTAGTATCCCGACAGGGGAGCCTGGCTATGGCTACACCTTC.

The rearrangement uses TRBV9 and TRBJ2-7; D possibly corresponds to TRBD2 (6 bases). Trimming cost V 0 bases and J 1 base, with 8 bases left between them. This CDR3 has 14 residues. CDR1 is SGDLS, CDR2 YYNGEE, per germline. The CDR3 DNA reads as TGTGCCAGCAGCGTAGGCCTAGCGTCCTACGAGCAGTACTTC. It translates to CASSVGLASYEQYF.

The V gene is TRBV6-5, the J gene TRBJ1-1; no definite D call. V was cut by 0 bases and J by 8 bases, with 10 bases left in between. Germline V CDR1 and CDR2: MNHEY, SVGAGI. CDR3 size: 13 residues. The CDR3 loop is CASSYSSGREAFF. CDR3 coding DNA: TGTGCCAGCAGTTACTCCTCCGGTCGCGAAGCTTTCTTT.

V usage is TRBV12-1 and J usage is TRBJ1-1; TRBD1 is the table's D call, not checked against the DNA. TRBV12-1 is tagged as a pseudogene. This CDR3 has 16 residues. The CDR3 spells CASSLFIRGRVTEAFF. The CDR3 coding sequence is TGTGCCAGCAGCCTGTTCATCAGGGGGCGCGTAACTGAAGCTTTCTTT.

The V call is TRBV10-1, the J call TRBJ1-1; 11 bases are a match to TRBD1. The V gene's germline CDR1 is WNHNN and CDR2 SYGVQD (reference sequence). The trim removed 7 bases at V and 4 bases at J, leaving 5 bases unmatched. The CDR3 is 14 residues long. CDR3 residues: CASKPGTGGTEAFF. CDR3 bases: TGCGCCAGCAAACCCGGGACAGGGGGCACTGAAGCTTTCTTT.

This CDR3 is CASSPGQGDGYTF. CDR3 DNA: TGTGCCAGCAGCCCTGGACAGGGGGATGGCTACACCTTC. The chain combines TRBV9 with TRBJ1-2; TRBD1 matches at 10 bases. This CDR3 region has 13 residues. Germline assignment: CDR1 SGDLS and CDR2 YYNGEE. With V trimmed by 4 bases and J by 6 bases, 3 bases remained unmatched.

This chain uses TRBV15 with TRBJ1-5; D possibly corresponds to TRBD1 (5 bases). The CDR3 spans 18 residues. V lost 2 bases to trimming and J lost 6 bases, with 23 bases between them. The germline V gene encodes CDR1 LNHNV and CDR2 YYDKDF (reference sequence). CDR3 nucleotide sequence: TGTGCCACCAGCAGAAACTCCCCGGGTCTTGGGGCGGTTCAGCCCCAGCATTTT. Translated: CATSRNSPGLGAVQPQHF.

The CDR3 reads CASSRPGLSEQYF. In DNA form, the CDR3 reads TGTGCCAGCAGCCGTCCGGGACTCTCAGAGCAGTACTTC. The gene calls are TRBV11-2 and TRBJ2-7; D is perhaps TRBD2 (6 bases). V gave up 5 bases and J gave up 7 bases, with 15 bases separating them. CDR3 length: 13 amino acids. The germline gives CDR1 SGHAT, CDR2 FQNNGV.

CDR3: CASSLVGGSYEQYF. For the CDR3, the DNA is TGTGCCAGCAGCTTAGTAGGGGGATCCTACGAGCAGTACTTC. V gene TRBV7-8 combines with J gene TRBJ2-7, with TRBD1 as a possible D gene (6 bases). The V end was cut by 1 base, the J end by 1 base, with 8 bases between. This CDR3 region has 14 residues. CDR1 and CDR2 (germline): SGHVS, FQNEAQ.

The chain joins TRBV6-1 to TRBJ1-6; tentative D call: TRBD1 (6 bases). V lost 3 bases and J 7 bases, leaving 16 bases between the germline ends. The CDR3 consists of 16 residues. Germline V gene sequence: CDR1 MNHNS, CDR2 SASEGT. This chain's CDR3 is CASSENIDRLNSPLHF. The CDR3 DNA reads TGTGCCAGCAGTGAGAACATTGACAGGCTGAATTCACCCCTCCACTTT.

This clone was recorded once. The chain uses TRBV4-3 and TRBJ1-1; D is ambiguous. V lost 1 base, J lost 0 bases, and 6 bases lay in between. The germline CDR1 and CDR2 sequences are LGHNA and YSLEER. The CDR3 is 14 residues long. The CDR3 spells CASSQGQVNTEAFF. The DNA of the CDR3 is TGCGCCAGCAGCCAAGGGCAGGTGAACACTGAAGCTTTCTTT.

CDR3: CASSVDGLGIVNEQFF. The DNA for the CDR3 is TGTGCCAGCAGCGTAGATGGACTAGGCATAGTAAATGAGCAGTTCTTC. This rearrangement joins TRBV9 to TRBJ2-1, with 7 bases that match TRBD2. Trimming took 0 bases from V and 7 from J; bases not matched to a gene: 10. The CDR3 is 16 amino acids. The germline V gene encodes CDR1 SGDLS and CDR2 YYNGEE.

The rearrangement uses TRBV27 and TRBJ1-1, with TRBD1 matching over 9 bases. Germline V CDR1 and CDR2: MNHEY, SMNVEV (reference sequence). The CDR3 is 16 residues long. The J segment lost 2 bases and the V segment lost 5 bases, leaving 9 bases of the junction unmatched. The CDR3 here is CASSPTDRGGNTEAFF. The CDR3, as DNA: TGTGCCAGCAGTCCCACCGACAGGGGGGGAAACACTGAAGCTTTCTTT.

This sequence joins TRBV6-5 and TRBJ1-6, with a weak D call TRBD1 (5 bases). The germline gives CDR1 MNHEY, CDR2 SVGAGI. Trimming took 2 bases from V and 9 from J, leaving 5 bases between them. This CDR3 is built from 12 residues. CDR3 sequence (DNA): TGTGCCAGCAGTTACAGGGGTTCACCCCTCCACTTT. Amino acids: CASSYRGSPLHF.

The V call is TRBV25-1, the J call TRBJ1-6; a weak D match, TRBD1 (6 bases). This CDR3 contains 16 residues. Germline assignment: CDR1 MGHDK and CDR2 SYGVNS. Trimming took 6 bases from V and 1 from J, leaving 13 bases between them. This CDR3 is CASSGQTGSYNSPLHF. DNA for the CDR3: TGTGCCAGCAGCGGACAGACAGGTTCCTATAATTCACCCCTCCACTTT. The full variable domain, in which reference TRBV25-1 and TRBJ1-6 provide the parts outside the CDR3, is EADIYQTPRYLVIGTGKKITLECSQTMGHDKMYWYQQDPGMELHLIHYSYGVNSTEKGDLSSESTVSRIRTEHFPLTLESARPSHTSQYLCASSGQTGSYNSPLHFGNGTRLTVT.

The chain joins TRBV29-1 to TRBJ2-1; possible D gene TRBD1, 5 bases. The CDR3 has 14 residues. V lost 4 bases and J 5 bases, leaving 15 bases between the germline ends. Germline V lookup: CDR1 SQVTM, CDR2 ANQGSEA. The CDR3 nucleotides read TGCAGCGTTGCGGCAGGGTTTGTCGACAATGAGCAGTTCTTC. This codes for CSVAAGFVDNEQFF.

The V gene is TRBV30, the J gene TRBJ1-3; 7 bases are a match to TRBD1. The CDR3 has 15 residues. V shed 5 bases, J shed 3 bases, and the junction held 10 bases outside the gene matches. The germline V gene encodes CDR1 GTSNPN and CDR2 SVGIG (reference sequence). The CDR3 DNA reads as TGTGCCTGGGCACGCGCAGGGGGAAGTGGAAACACCATATATTTT. Its protein is CAWARAGGSGNTIYF.

The chain uses TRBV7-6 and TRBJ2-5; TRBD2 matches 13 bases. Losses at the gene ends were 7 bases for V and 5 bases for J; bases not matched to a gene: 7. CDR3 length: 15 residues. Per germline, CDR1 SGHVS and CDR2 FNYEAQ. CDR3 bases: TGTGCCAGCATCTCCGGGACTAGCGGGGCGGAGACCCAGTACTTC. Encoded protein: CASISGTSGAETQYF.

Worth noting for this clone: This sample includes further DNA sequences coding for the same CDR3. The gene calls are TRBV19 and TRBJ1-2; 10 nucleotides match TRBD1. Germline V lookup: CDR1 LNHDA, CDR2 SQIVND (reference sequence). The CDR3 spans 14 residues. V shed 5 bases and J 5 bases; nucleotides not matched to a gene: 5. CDR3 amino acids: CASSRDRGPYGYTF. In DNA form, the CDR3 reads TGTGCCAGTAGTCGCGACAGGGGGCCTTATGGCTACACCTTC.

The V call is TRBV7-2, the J call TRBJ2-1; TRBD1 aligns across 10 bases. V gave up 2 bases and J gave up 8 bases; unmatched junction bases: 12. The CDR3 has 17 residues. Germline V lookup: CDR1 SGHTA, CDR2 FQGNSA. The CDR3 DNA reads TGTGCCAGCAGCTTACATTACGACAGGGGGCGGGGTGATGAGCAGTTCTTC. As protein: CASSLHYDRGRGDEQFF.

The chain recombines TRBV5-8 with TRBJ1-4, with 10 positions matching TRBD1. CDR1 and CDR2 from the germline V gene are SGHTS and YDEGEE. This CDR3 spans 18 amino acids. With 0 bases clipped from V and 0 bases from J, the junction kept 5 bases outside the gene matches. The CDR3 DNA reads as TGTGCCAGCAGCTTGGAAGGACAGGGGGTCGCAACTAATGAAAAACTGTTTTTT. This encodes CASSLEGQGVATNEKLFF.

The CDR3 DNA is TGTGCCAGTAGTATTATCCCTCGACAGGGCGCGGATTCACCCCTCCACTTT. Protein product: CASSIIPRQGADSPLHF. The J gene is TRBJ1-6, the V gene TRBV19; 7 bases fit TRBD1. CDR1 and CDR2 (germline): LNHDA, SQIVND (reference sequence). V gave up 3 bases and J gave up 8 bases; unmatched junction bases: 13. The CDR3 runs to 17 residues.

DNA for the CDR3: TGCAGCGTTGCGACAGGAAGTGAGCAGTTCTTC. It specifies CSVATGSEQFF. The chain couples TRBV29-1 to TRBJ2-1; a possible D gene is TRBD1 (6 bases). The germline CDR1 and CDR2 sequences are SQVTM and ANQGSEA. The V gene lost 4 bases and the J gene lost 9 bases, with 10 bases spanning the gap. This CDR3 is built from 11 residues.

The chain combines TRBV10-2 with TRBJ1-2; tentative D call: TRBD1 (5 bases). Per the germline V gene, CDR1 is WSHSY and CDR2 is SAAADI. V lost 6 bases and J 5 bases, leaving 13 bases between the germline ends. The CDR3 totals 13 residues. CDR3 nucleotide sequence: TGCGCCAGCAGCCTTCGGGAGGGGTATGGCTACACCTTC. This sequence encodes CASSLREGYGYTF.

The CDR3 bases are TGTGCCAGCAGCTTGGAGTTCTCCTACAATGAGCAGTTCTTC. It translates to CASSLEFSYNEQFF. V is TRBV7-2 and J is TRBJ2-1; D not resolved. This CDR3 contains 14 residues. Trimming took 3 bases from V and 0 from J, leaving 6 bases between them. Germline lookup yields CDR1 SGHTA and CDR2 FQGNSA.

The chain joins TRBV5-1 to TRBJ2-7; TRBD1 matches at 10 bases. This CDR3 region has 17 residues. Germline V gene sequence: CDR1 SGHRS, CDR2 YFSETQ. V lost 4 bases to trimming and J lost 2 bases; unmatched junction nucleotides: 12. This chain's CDR3 is CASSLLTTGTGAYEQYF. Here the CDR3 DNA reads TGCGCCAGCAGCCTCCTCACGACCGGGACAGGGGCCTACGAGCAGTACTTC. Full variable domain (rest looked up from reference TRBV5-1 and TRBJ2-7): KAGVTQTPRYLIKTRGQQVTLSCSPISGHRSVSWYQQTPGQGLQFLFEYFSETQRNKGNFPGRFSGRQFSNSRSEMNVSTLELGDSALYLCASSLLTTGTGAYEQYFGPGTRLTVT.